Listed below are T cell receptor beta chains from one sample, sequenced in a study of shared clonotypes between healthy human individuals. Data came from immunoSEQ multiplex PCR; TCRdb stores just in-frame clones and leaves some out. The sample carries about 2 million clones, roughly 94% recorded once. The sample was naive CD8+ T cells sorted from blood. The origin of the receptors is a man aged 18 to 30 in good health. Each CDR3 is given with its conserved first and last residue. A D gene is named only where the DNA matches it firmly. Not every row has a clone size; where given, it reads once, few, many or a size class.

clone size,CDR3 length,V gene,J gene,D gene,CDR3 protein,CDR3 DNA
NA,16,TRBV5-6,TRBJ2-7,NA,CASSLAGGTATYEQYF,TGTGCCAGCAGCTTGGCGGGGGGGACAGCTACCTACGAGCAGTACTTC
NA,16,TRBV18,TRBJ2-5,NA,CASSPSQGDRPETQYF,TGTGCCAGCTCACCGTCTCAGGGAGACAGGCCGGAGACCCAGTACTTC
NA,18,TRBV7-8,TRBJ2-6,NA,CASSLVPGPFSGANVLTF,TGTGCCAGCAGCTTAGTTCCGGGACCTTTCTCTGGGGCCAACGTCCTGACTTTC
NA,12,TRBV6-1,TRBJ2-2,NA,CASSTRGGELFF,TGTGCCAGCAGTACCCGGGGCGGGGAGCTGTTTTTT
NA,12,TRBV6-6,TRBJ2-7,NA,CASSYSTDEQYF,TGTGCCAGCAGTTACTCAACAGACGAGCAGTACTTC
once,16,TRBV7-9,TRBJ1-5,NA,CASSLGETGVHQPQHF,TGTGCCAGCAGCTTAGGGGAAACAGGCGTGCATCAGCCCCAGCATTTT
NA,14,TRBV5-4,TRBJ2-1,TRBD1,CASTGTGGYNEQFF,TGTGCCAGCACGGGGACAGGGGGTTACAATGAGCAGTTCTTC
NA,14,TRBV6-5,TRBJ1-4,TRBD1,CASRGGTGDEKLFF,TGTGCCAGCAGGGGTGGGACAGGGGATGAAAAACTGTTTTTT
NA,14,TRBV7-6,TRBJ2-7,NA,CASRRNRDDYEQYF,TGTGCCAGCAGGCGTAACAGGGACGACTACGAGCAGTACTTC
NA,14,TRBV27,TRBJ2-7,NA,CASSFRAGSYEQYF,TGTGCCAGCAGTTTTAGGGCAGGGTCCTACGAGCAGTACTTC
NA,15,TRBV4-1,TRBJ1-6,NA,CASSQGAGALTPLHF,TGCGCCAGCAGCCAAGGAGCGGGGGCGCTGACACCCCTCCACTTT
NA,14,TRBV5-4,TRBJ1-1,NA,CASSFGRQNTEAFF,TGTGCCAGCAGCTTTGGACGCCAGAACACTGAAGCTTTCTTT
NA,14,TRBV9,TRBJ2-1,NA,CASSPLRDHNEQFF,TGTGCCAGCAGCCCTCTCCGGGACCACAATGAGCAGTTCTTC
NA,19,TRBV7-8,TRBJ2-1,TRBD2,CASSLGLAGGSSSYNEQFF,TGTGCCAGCAGCCTCGGACTAGCGGGGGGCTCTAGCTCCTACAATGAGCAGTTCTTC
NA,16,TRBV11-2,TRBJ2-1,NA,CASSPLPPAPYNEQFF,TGTGCCAGCAGCCCCCTCCCCCCGGCCCCCTACAATGAGCAGTTCTTC
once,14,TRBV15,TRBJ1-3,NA,CATGVITGGNTIYF,TGTGCCACCGGAGTCATAACAGGGGGAAACACCATATATTTT
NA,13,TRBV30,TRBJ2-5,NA,CAWSEDGQETQYF,TGTGCCTGGAGTGAGGACGGCCAAGAGACCCAGTACTTC
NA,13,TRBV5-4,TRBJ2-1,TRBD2,CATSGGAQEEQFF,TGTGCCACGAGCGGGGGGGCTCAAGAGGAGCAGTTCTTC
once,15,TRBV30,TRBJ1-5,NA,CAWSASPGANQPQHF,TGTGCCTGGAGTGCATCCCCGGGGGCCAATCAGCCCCAGCATTTT
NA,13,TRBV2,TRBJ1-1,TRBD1,CASNPDREYEAFF,TGTGCCAGCAATCCCGACAGGGAGTATGAAGCTTTCTTT
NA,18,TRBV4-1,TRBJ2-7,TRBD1,CASSQGSGQGAHYYEQYF,TGCGCCAGCAGCCAAGGGAGCGGACAGGGGGCCCACTACTACGAGCAGTACTTC
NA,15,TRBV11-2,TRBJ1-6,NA,CASSLMSSYNSPLHF,TGTGCCAGCAGCTTGATGAGCTCCTATAATTCACCCCTCCACTTT
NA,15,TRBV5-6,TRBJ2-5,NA,CASSPFTGVRETQYF,TGTGCCAGCAGCCCTTTCACGGGAGTTCGGGAGACCCAGTACTTC
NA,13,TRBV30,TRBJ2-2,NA,CALTKGSPGELFF,TGTGCCCTGACCAAGGGAAGCCCCGGGGAGCTGTTTTTT
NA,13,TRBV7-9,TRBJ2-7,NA,CASSSRDTYEQYF,TGTGCCAGCAGCTCCCGGGACACGTACGAGCAGTACTTC
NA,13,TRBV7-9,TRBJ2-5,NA,CASSRQNQETQYF,TGTGCCAGCAGTCGACAGAACCAAGAGACCCAGTACTTC
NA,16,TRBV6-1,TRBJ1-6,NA,CASSEGGWAYNSPLHF,TGTGCCAGCAGTGAAGGTGGGTGGGCCTATAATTCACCCCTCCACTTT
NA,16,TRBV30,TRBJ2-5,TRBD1,CAWDLGTGVSGETQYF,TGTGCCTGGGACCTAGGGACAGGGGTCTCCGGGGAGACCCAGTACTTC
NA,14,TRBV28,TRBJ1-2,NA,CASSFVSSNYGYTF,TGTGCCAGCAGTTTCGTCAGTTCTAACTATGGCTACACCTTC
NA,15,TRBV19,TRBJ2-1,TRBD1,CASSRGTGSGNEQFF,TGTGCCAGTAGTAGAGGGACAGGGTCGGGGAATGAGCAGTTCTTC
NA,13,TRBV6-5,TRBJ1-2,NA,CASSYLRDDGYTF,TGTGCCAGCAGTTACCTACGGGATGATGGCTACACCTTC
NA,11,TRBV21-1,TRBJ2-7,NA,CASTPYDEQYF,TGTGCCAGCACCCCGTATGACGAGCAGTACTTC
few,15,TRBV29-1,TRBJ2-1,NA,CSALGQIDSYNEQFF,TGCAGCGCCCTTGGGCAGATCGACTCCTACAATGAGCAGTTCTTC
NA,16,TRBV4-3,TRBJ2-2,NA,CASSQGPGPNTGELFF,TGCGCCAGCAGCCAGGGTCCGGGACCGAACACCGGGGAGCTGTTTTTT
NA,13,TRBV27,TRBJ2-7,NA,CASSPWTAYEQYF,TGTGCCAGCAGTCCGTGGACAGCCTACGAGCAGTACTTC
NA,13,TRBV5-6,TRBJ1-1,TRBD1,CASSYDRGPEAFF,TGTGCCAGCAGCTATGACAGGGGGCCCGAAGCTTTCTTT
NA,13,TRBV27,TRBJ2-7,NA,CASSLSARGEQYF,TGTGCCAGCAGTTTATCAGCTCGTGGGGAGCAGTACTTC
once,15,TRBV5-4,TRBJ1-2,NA,CASRGWGGADYGYTF,TGTGCCAGCAGGGGATGGGGGGGCGCTGACTATGGCTACACCTTC
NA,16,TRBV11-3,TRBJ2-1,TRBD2,CASSLGGLAGGNEQFF,TGTGCCAGCAGCTTAGGGGGACTAGCGGGTGGGAATGAGCAGTTCTTC
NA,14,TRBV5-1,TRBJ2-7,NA,CASAIRAGSYEQYF,TGCGCCAGCGCAATCCGTGCAGGGAGCTACGAGCAGTACTTC
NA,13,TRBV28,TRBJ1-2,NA,CASAKGKTYGYTF,TGTGCCAGCGCTAAGGGAAAGACCTATGGCTACACCTTC
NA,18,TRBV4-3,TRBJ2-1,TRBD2,CASSQTHFSGSSYNEQFF,TGCGCCAGCAGCCAAACCCATTTTAGCGGGAGCTCCTACAATGAGCAGTTCTTC
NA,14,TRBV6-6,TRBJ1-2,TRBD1,CASSSSTGGDGYTF,TGTGCCAGCAGTTCCTCAACAGGGGGTGATGGCTACACCTTC